This T cell receptor beta chain was identified during a study of blood T cell repertoires in COVID-19. In the original workflow: Amplification from reference gene primers served as the basis for estimated nucleated cell counts. TCRdb keeps only in-frame clones here, not all; method: immunoSEQ multiplex PCR. The V and J calls and clone size come from that table; D and trimming were worked out from the DNA. The table has roughly 200,000 clones, 70% to 90% seen once; the top ten hold around 12%. Germline lookup yields CDR1 SEHNR and CDR2 FQNEAQ (reference sequence). This CDR3 comprises 16 residues. Germline trimming cut 0 bases from V and 0 bases from J; bases unmatched to any gene: 3.

The sequenced sample consisted of peripheral blood. The chain uses TRBV7-9 and TRBJ2-3, with TRBD2 matching 7 bases. The source of this sequence is a woman in her late teens or twenties who had recovered from COVID-19. CDR3 in amino acids: CASSLAGGKSTDTQYF. CDR3 nucleotides: TGTGCCAGCAGCTTAGCGGGGGGGAAAAGCACAGATACGCAGTATTTT.